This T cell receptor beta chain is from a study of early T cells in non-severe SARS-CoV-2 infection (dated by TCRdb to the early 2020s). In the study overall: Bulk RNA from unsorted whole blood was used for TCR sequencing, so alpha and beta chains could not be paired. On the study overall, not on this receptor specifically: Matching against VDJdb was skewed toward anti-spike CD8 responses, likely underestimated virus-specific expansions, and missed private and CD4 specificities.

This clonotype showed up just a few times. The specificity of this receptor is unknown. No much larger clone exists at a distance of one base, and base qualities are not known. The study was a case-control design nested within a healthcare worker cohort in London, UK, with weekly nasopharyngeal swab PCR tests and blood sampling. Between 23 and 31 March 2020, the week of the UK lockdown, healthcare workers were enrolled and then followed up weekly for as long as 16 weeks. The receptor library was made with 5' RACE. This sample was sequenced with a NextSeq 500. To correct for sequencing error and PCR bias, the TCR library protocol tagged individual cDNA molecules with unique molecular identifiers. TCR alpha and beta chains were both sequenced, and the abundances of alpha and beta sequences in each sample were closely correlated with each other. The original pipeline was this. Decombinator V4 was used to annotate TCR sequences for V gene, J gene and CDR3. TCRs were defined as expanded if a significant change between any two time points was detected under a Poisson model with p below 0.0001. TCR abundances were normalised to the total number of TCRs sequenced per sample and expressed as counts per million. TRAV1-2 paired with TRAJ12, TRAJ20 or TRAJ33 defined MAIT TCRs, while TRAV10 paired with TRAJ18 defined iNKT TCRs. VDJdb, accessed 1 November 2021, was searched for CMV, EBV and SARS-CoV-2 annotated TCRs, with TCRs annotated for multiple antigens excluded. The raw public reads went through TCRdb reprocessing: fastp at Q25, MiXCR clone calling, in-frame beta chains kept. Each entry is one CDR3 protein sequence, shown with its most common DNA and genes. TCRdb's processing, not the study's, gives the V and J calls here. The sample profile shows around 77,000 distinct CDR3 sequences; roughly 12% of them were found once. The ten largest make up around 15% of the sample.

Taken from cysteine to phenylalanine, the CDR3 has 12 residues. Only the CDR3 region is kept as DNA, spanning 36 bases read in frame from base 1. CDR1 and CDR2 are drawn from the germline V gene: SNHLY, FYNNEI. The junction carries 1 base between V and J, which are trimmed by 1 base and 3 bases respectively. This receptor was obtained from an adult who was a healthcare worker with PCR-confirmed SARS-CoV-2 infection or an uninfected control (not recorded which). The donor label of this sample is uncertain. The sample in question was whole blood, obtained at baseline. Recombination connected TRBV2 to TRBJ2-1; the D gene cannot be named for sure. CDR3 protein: CASSEVYNEQFF. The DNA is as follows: TGTGCCAGCAGTGAAGTCTACAATGAGCAGTTCTTC.